Below, one T cell receptor (beta chain) is given with its context. Clones were read by immunoSEQ multiplex PCR, and TCRdb kept only the in-frame ones, dropping some. This table has 250,000 to 300,000 clones, approximately 91% appearing once. This specimen belongs to a study of blood T cell repertoires in COVID-19. Trimming took off 3 bases at V and 5 bases at J, with 7 bases between the two ends. The CDR3 has 12 residues. Per the germline V gene, CDR1 is MNHNY and CDR2 is SVGAGI (reference sequence). This chain links TRBV6-6 with TRBJ2-5; D remains ambiguous. Specimen: peripheral blood. The TCR sequence derives from a woman aged 30 to 39 with COVID-19, enrolled during active disease. The CDR3 sequence is CASSYLLETQYF. CDR3 nucleotides: TGTGCCAGCAGTTATCTTCTGGAGACCCAGTACTTC.